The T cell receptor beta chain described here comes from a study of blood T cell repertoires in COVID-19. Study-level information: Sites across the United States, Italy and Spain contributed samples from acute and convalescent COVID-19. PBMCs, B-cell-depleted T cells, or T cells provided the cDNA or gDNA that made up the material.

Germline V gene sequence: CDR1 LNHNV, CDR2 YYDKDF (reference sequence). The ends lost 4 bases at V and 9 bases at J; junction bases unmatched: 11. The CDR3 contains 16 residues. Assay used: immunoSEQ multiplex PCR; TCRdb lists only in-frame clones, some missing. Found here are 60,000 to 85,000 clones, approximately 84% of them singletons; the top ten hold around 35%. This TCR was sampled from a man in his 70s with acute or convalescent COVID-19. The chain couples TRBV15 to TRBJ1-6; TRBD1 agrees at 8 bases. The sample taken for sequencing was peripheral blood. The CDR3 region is CATSKGQGGISSPLHF. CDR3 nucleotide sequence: TGTGCCACCAGCAAAGGACAGGGCGGAATAAGTTCACCCCTCCACTTT. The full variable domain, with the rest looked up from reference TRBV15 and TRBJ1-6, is DAMVIQNPRYQVTQFGKPVTLSCSQTLNHNVMYWYQQKSSQAPKLLFHYYDKDFNNEADTPDNFQSRRPNTSFCFLDIRSPGLGDTAMYLCATSKGQGGISSPLHFGNGTRLTVT.